The clone carrying this T cell receptor beta chain was seen a handful of times. J gave up 9 bases and V 5 bases, and 8 bases lay outside the gene matches. CDR1 is SGHRS, CDR2 YFSETQ, per germline. This CDR3 contains 13 residues. The data were taken from a study of blood T cell repertoires in COVID-19. As for the study in general: The cDNA or gDNA used as material had been derived from T cells, B-cell-depleted T cells, or PBMCs.

In assigning cohorts, the study relied on participant-reported clinical history. Method: immunoSEQ multiplex PCR; TCRdb's copy keeps in-frame clones and lacks some. The repertoire consists of roughly 200,000 clones, with about 87% occurring once and the leading ten covering 1.2%. Sequenced sample: PBMCs or T cells enriched from blood (not recorded which). The receptor was derived from a man in his thirties or forties who had recovered from COVID-19. The chain employs TRBV5-1 and TRBJ2-1, with 7 bases that match TRBD2. In DNA form, the CDR3 reads TGCGCCAGCAGTATAAGGTCGGGGGGTGAGCAGTTCTTC. Its protein product is CASSIRSGGEQFF. Variable domain in full (rest from reference TRBV5-1 and TRBJ2-1): KAGVTQTPRYLIKTRGQQVTLSCSPISGHRSVSWYQQTPGQGLQFLFEYFSETQRNKGNFPGRFSGRQFSNSRSEMNVSTLELGDSALYLCASSIRSGGEQFFGPGTRLTVL.